This T cell receptor (beta chain) was sequenced for a study of blood T cell repertoires in COVID-19. Generated by immunoSEQ multiplex PCR, the TCRdb table keeps only in-frame clones and is missing some. Altogether hundreds of thousands of clones are present, about nine tenths being singletons, with the ten largest covering 9.5%. From germline, CDR1 is SGHTA and CDR2 FQGNSA. The CDR3 extends over 13 amino acids. Trimming removed 1 base from V and 5 bases from J, with 8 bases in between. The rearrangement uses TRBV7-2 and TRBJ2-5; unclear D gene. This clonotype originated in a woman aged 35 to 49 who had recovered from COVID-19. The sample was PBMCs or T cells enriched from blood (not recorded which). As DNA, the CDR3 is TGTGCCAGCAGCTTAGATCCCCGGGAGACCCAGTACTTC. Translation: CASSLDPRETQYF.